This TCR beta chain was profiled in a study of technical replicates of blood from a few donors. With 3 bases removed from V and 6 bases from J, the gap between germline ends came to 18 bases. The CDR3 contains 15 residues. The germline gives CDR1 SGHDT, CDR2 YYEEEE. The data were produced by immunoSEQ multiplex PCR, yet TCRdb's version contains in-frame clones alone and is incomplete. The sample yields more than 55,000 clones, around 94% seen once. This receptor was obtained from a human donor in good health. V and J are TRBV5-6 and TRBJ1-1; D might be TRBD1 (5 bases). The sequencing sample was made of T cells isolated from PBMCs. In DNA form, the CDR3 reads TGTGCCAGCAGCTCCCTAAGGGGAAAAAGGGCTGAAGCTTTCTTT. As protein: CASSSLRGKRAEAFF.